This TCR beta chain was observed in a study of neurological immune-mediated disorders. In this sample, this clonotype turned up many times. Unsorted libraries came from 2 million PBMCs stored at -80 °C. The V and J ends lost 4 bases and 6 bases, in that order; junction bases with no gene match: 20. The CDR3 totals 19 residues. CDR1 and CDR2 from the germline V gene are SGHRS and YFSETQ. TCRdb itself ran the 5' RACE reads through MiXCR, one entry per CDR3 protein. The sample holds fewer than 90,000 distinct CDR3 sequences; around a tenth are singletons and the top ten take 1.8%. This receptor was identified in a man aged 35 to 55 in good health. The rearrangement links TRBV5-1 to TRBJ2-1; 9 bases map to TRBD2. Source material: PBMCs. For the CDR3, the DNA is TGCGCCAGCAGCGTGCTAGCGGGACCCTTACAGCCCTTACTCAATGAGCAGTTCTTC. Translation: CASSVLAGPLQPLLNEQFF.